The subject of this entry is one TCR beta chain. The sample belongs to a study of blood T cell repertoires in COVID-19. The CDR3 covers 13 residues. Germline V gives CDR1 LGHNA, CDR2 YSLEER. V lost 0 bases and J 7 bases, leaving 6 bases between the germline ends. Cohorts were based on clinical histories the participants reported. Profiled with immunoSEQ multiplex PCR; TCRdb holds only in-frame clones, not every one. The sample shows approximately 200,000 clones, around 90% of them seen only once. The chain employs TRBV4-3 and TRBJ2-2; no clear D. Source material: PBMCs or T cells enriched from blood (not recorded which). This sequence originates from a woman aged 25 to 39 who had recovered from COVID-19. The CDR3 here is CASSQDFNGELFF. CDR3 nucleotides: TGCGCCAGCAGCCAAGATTTTAACGGGGAGCTGTTTTTT.